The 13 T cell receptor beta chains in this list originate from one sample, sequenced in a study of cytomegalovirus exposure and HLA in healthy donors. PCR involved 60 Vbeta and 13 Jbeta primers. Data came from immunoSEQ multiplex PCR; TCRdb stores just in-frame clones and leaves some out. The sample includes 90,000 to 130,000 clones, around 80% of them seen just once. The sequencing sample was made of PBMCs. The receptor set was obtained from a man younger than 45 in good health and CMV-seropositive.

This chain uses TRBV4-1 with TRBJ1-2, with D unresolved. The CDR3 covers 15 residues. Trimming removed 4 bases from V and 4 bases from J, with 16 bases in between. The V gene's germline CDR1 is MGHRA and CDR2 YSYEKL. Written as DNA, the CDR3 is TGCGCCAGCAGCCCCCGGGGAGGGCCCAGCTATGGCTACACCTTC. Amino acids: CASSPRGGPSYGYTF.

The CDR3 nucleotides read TGTGCCAGCAGCCCCACAGGGGGGTCAGATACGCAGTATTTT. It specifies CASSPTGGSDTQYF. J is TRBJ2-3 and V is TRBV11-3; 8 positions match TRBD1. V gave up 5 bases and J gave up 4 bases; unmatched junction bases: 5. This CDR3 comprises 14 residues. Germline CDR1 and CDR2: SGHNT and YENEEA.

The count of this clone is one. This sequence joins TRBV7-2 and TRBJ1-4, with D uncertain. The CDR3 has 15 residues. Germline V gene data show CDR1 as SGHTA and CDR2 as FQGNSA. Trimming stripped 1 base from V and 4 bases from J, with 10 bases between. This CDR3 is CASSLEARLNEKLFF. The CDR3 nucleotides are TGTGCCAGCAGCTTAGAGGCTCGACTTAATGAAAAACTGTTTTTT.

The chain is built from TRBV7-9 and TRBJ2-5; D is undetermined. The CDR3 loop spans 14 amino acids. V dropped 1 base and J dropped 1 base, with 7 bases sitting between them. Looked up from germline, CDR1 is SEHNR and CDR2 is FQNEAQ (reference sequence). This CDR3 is CASSLELTQETQYF. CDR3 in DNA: TGTGCCAGCAGCTTAGAGCTAACCCAAGAGACCCAGTACTTC. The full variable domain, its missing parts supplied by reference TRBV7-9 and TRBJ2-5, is DTGVSQNPRHKITKRGQNVTFRCDPISEHNRLYWYRQTLGQGPEFLTYFQNEAQLEKSRLLSDRFSAERPKGSFSTLEIQRTEQGDSAMYLCASSLELTQETQYFGPGTRLLVL.

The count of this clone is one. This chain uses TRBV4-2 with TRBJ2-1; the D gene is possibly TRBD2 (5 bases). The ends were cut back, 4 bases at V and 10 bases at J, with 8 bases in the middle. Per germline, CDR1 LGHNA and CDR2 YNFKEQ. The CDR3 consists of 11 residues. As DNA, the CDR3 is TGTGCCAGCAGCCCCGGACTGGAGCAGTTCTTC. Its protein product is CASSPGLEQFF.

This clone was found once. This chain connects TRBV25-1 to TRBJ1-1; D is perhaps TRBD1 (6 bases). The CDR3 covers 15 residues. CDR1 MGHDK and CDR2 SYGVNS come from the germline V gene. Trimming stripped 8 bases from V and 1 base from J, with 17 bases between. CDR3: CASEDPRGPNTEAFF. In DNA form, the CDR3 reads TGTGCCAGCGAGGACCCCAGGGGACCGAACACTGAAGCTTTCTTT.

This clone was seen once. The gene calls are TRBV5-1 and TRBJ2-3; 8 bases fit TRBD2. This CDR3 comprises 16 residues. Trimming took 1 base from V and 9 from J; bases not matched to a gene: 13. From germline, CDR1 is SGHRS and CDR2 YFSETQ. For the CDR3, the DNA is TGCGCCAGCAGCTTGTCCGTCGCGGGGGGCCTCGACACGCAGTATTTT. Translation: CASSLSVAGGLDTQYF.

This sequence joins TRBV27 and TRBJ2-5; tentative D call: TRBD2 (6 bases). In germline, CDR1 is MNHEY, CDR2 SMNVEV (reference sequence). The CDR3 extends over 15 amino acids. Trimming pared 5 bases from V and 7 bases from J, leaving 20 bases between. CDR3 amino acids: CASSMMPGTWATQYF. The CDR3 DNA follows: TGTGCCAGCAGTATGATGCCCGGGACTTGGGCGACCCAGTACTTC.

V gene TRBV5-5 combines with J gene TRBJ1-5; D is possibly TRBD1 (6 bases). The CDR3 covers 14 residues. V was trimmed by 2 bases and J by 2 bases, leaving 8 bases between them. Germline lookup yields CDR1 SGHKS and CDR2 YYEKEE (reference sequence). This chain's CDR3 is CASSFKGGNQPQHF. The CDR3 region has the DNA TGTGCCAGCAGCTTTAAGGGGGGCAATCAGCCCCAGCATTTT.

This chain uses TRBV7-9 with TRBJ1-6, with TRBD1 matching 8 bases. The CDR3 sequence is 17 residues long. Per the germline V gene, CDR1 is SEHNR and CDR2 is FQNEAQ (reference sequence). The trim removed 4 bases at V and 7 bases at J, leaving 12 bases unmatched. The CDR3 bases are TGTGCCAGCAGCTCCCTGGACAGGGCGGCCCCGAATTCACCCCTCCACTTT. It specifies CASSSLDRAAPNSPLHF.

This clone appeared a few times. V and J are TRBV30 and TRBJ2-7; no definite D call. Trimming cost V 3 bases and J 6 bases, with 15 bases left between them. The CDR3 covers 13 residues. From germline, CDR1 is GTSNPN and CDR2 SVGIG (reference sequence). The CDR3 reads CAWSDQSGLEQYF. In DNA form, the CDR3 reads TGTGCCTGGAGCGACCAGTCTGGGCTCGAGCAGTACTTC.

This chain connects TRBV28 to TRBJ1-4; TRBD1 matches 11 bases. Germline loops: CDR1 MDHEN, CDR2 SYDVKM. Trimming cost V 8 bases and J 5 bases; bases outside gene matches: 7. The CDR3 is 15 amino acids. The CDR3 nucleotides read TGTGCCAGCGGACAGGGGGCCTGGCCGAATGAAAAACTGTTTTTT. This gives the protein CASGQGAWPNEKLFF.

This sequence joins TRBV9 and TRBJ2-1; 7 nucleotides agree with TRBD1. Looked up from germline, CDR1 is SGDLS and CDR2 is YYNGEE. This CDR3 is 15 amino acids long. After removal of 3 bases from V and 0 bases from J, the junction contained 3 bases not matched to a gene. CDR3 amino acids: CASSGQGNSYNEQFF. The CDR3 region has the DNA TGTGCCAGCAGCGGACAGGGCAACTCCTACAATGAGCAGTTCTTC.